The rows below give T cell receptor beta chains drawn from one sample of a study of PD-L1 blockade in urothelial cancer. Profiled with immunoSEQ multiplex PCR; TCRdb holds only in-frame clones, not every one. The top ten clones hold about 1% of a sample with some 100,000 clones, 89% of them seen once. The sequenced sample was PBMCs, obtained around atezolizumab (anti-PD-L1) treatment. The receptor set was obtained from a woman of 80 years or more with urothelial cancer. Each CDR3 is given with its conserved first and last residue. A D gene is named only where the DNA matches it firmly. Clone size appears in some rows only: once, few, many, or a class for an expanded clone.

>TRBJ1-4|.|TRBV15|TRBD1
TGTGCCACCAGCAGAGATAGACAGGGTTCTAATGAAAAACTGTTTTTT
CATSRDRQGSNEKLFF
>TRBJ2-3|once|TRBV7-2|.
TGTGCCAGCAGCCCCGAGGCCTTTTTAGCAGATACGCAGTATTTT
CASSPEAFLADTQYF
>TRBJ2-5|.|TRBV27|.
TGTGCCAGCAGTTCCTTTGAGACCCAGTACTTC
CASSSFETQYF
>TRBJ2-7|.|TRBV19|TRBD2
TGTGCCAGTAGTCTAGCGGGGTCCTACGAGCAGTACTTC
CASSLAGSYEQYF
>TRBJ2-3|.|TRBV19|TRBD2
TGTGCCAGTAGTAGAGCGGGAGGTTTGGATACGCAGTATTTT
CASSRAGGLDTQYF
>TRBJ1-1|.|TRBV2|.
TGTGCCAGCACCCGAACGGGAGACACTGAAGCTTTCTTT
CASTRTGDTEAFF
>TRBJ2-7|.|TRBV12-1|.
TGTGCCAGCAACCTAAGGTGGACTAGCGGGATCCACGAGCAGTACTTC
CASNLRWTSGIHEQYF
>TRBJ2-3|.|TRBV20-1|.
TGCGGCCTCGGTCGGGGGGATACGCAGTATTTT
CGLGRGDTQYF
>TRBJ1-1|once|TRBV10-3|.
TGTGCCATCAGTGAGTCGGGGGCCTCGAACACTGAAGCTTTCTTT
CAISESGASNTEAFF
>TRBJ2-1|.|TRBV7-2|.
TGTGCCAGCAGCGCGGGACCAGACAATGAGCAGTTCTTC
CASSAGPDNEQFF
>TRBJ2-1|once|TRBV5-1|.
TGCGCCAGCAGCTTGGTCGGGACAAGCTACAATGAGCAGTTCTTC
CASSLVGTSYNEQFF
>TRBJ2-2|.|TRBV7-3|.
TGTGCCAGCAGCTTATCCACAGGAAACACCGGGGAGCTGTTTTTT
CASSLSTGNTGELFF
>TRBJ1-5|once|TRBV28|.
TGTGCCAGCAGTTTAGGCGGTGGCAATCAGCCCCAGCATTTT
CASSLGGGNQPQHF
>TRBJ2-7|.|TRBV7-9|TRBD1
TGTGCCAGCAGCGATCCTTTACGGGACAGGGGGGACGAGCAGTACTTC
CASSDPLRDRGDEQYF
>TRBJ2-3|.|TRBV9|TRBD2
TGTGCCAGCAGCGTAGGGAGCGGGAGGGACCAACTAAAGAGAGATACGCAGTATTTT
CASSVGSGRDQLKRDTQYF
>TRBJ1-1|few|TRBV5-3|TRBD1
TGTGCCAGAAGTCAACTAGGACAGGCCTTCATGAACACTGAAGCTTTCTTT
CARSQLGQAFMNTEAFF
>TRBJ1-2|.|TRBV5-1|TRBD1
TGCGCCAGCAGCTTAGACAGGGAAAAGACCTTC
CASSLDREKTF
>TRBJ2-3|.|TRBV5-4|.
TGTGCCAGCAGCTTGCCGGGTGGCGTCGCAGATACGCAGTATTTT
CASSLPGGVADTQYF
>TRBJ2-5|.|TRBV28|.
TGTGCCAGCAGTTCGACCCCGGGACTAGAGACCCAGTACTTC
CASSSTPGLETQYF
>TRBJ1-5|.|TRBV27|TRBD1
TGTGCCAGCAGTTTCGACAGGGACGTGCCCCAGCATTTT
CASSFDRDVPQHF
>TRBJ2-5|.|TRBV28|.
TGTGCCAGCAGTTTATGGGTACAGGGAGAGACCCAGTACTTC
CASSLWVQGETQYF
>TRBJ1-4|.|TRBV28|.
TGTGCCAGCAGTTCAACCCTGCCCTCCCGAGAACTGTTTTTT
CASSSTLPSRELFF
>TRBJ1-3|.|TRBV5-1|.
TGCGCCAGCAGCTTGGTAGCAGGGCAGAGAAACACCATATATTTT
CASSLVAGQRNTIYF
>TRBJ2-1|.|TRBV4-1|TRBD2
TGCGCCAGCAGCCAAGATCGGACTAGCGGGAACCCTGCACGGTTCTTC
CASSQDRTSGNPARFF
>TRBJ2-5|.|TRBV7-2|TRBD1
TGTGCCAGCAGCCCCGGGACAGGGTCTCAAGAGACCCAGTACTTC
CASSPGTGSQETQYF
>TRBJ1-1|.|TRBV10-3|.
TGTGCCATCAGCCGACAGGTTAACACTGAAGCTTTCTTT
CAISRQVNTEAFF
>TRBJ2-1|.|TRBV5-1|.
TGCGCCAGCCGCGGGGACAATGAGCAGTTCTTC
CASRGDNEQFF
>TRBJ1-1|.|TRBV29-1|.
TGCAGCGCTGGGGGAGGGGAGAACACTGAAGCTTTCTTT
CSAGGGENTEAFF
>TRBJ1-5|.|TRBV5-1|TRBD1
TGCGCCAGCAGCCCAGGGGGCCGTGTGAACGGGGATCAGCCCCAGCATTTT
CASSPGGRVNGDQPQHF
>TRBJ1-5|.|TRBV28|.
.
CASSFFGQGAWQPQHF
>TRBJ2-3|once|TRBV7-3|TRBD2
TGTGCCAGCAGCCTAAACGGCGGGAGGGCCGGGGATACGCAGTATTTT
CASSLNGGRAGDTQYF
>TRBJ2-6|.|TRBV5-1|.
TGCGCCAGCAGCTTGAGCACTACTGGGGCCAACGTCCTGACTTTC
CASSLSTTGANVLTF
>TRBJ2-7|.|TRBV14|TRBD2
TGTGCCAGCAGCCGAGAACTAGCGGGGGTCTCCTACGAGCAGTACTTC
CASSRELAGVSYEQYF
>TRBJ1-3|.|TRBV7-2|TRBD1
TGTGCCAGCAGCTTAAGGGACAGCTCTGGAAACACCATATATTTT
CASSLRDSSGNTIYF
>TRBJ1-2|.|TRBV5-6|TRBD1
TGTGCCAGCAGCTTGGTAGTCCCCGGGACAGGGCTAGACTATGGCTACACCTTC
CASSLVVPGTGLDYGYTF
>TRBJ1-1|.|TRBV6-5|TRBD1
TGTGCCAGCAGACGAGGGACAGTAAATGAAGCTTTCTTT
CASRRGTVNEAFF
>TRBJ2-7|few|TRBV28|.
TGTGCCAGCAGTTTATCCGGGTACGAGCAGTACTTC
CASSLSGYEQYF
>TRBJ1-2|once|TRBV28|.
TGTGCCAGCAGTTCTGGGGCCGACCAGGGATATGGCTACACCTTC
CASSSGADQGYGYTF
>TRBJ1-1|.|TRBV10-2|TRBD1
TGCGCCAGTTGGGACAGGGGGGGCACTGAAGCTTTCTTT
CASWDRGGTEAFF
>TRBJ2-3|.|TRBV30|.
TGTGCCTGGAGTGTAGCGAGCACAGATACGCAGTATTTT
CAWSVASTDTQYF
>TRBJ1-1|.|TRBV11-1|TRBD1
TGTGCCAGCAGCTCCGACAGGGCTGGAAAGGCTTTCTTT
CASSSDRAGKAFF
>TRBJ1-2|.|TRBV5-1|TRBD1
TGCGCCAGCAGCTTGTCGGGACAGGGTAACTATGGCTACACCTTC
CASSLSGQGNYGYTF
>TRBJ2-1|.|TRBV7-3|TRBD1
TGTGCCAGCAGCCCCCCCGGGACAGGGGGTTACAATGAGCAGTTCTTC
CASSPPGTGGYNEQFF
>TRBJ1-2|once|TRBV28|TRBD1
TGTGCCAGCAGTTCCACCAGGGGGACTAACTATGGCTACACCTTC
CASSSTRGTNYGYTF
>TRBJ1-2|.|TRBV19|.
TGTGCCAGTAGTATTGGGGGGTCCTCCGCACCTGGCTACACCTTC
CASSIGGSSAPGYTF
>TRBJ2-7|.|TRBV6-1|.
TGTGCCAGCAGTGTTACCGGGACACAAGGGTACGAGCAGTACTTC
CASSVTGTQGYEQYF
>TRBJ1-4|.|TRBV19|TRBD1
TGTGCCAGCAGGGACAGGGGAAATGAAAAACTGTTTTTT
CASRDRGNEKLFF
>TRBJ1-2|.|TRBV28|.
TGTGCCAGCGGAAGGGGGGGATATGGCTACACCTTC
CASGRGGYGYTF
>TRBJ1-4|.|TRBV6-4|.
TGTGCCAGCAGTGTCAACGGGGGATTTAATGAAAAACTGTTTTTT
CASSVNGGFNEKLFF
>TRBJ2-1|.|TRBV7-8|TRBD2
TGTGCCAGCAGCGGGACTAGCCCATCCCTGAGATTCTTC
CASSGTSPSLRFF
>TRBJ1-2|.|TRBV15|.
TGTGCCACCAGCGGGACACTCCCAAGCGGCTACACCTTC
CATSGTLPSGYTF
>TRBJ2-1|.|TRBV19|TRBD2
TGTGCCAGTTCCGGACTAGCGGGGTTGGATGAGCAGTTCTTC
CASSGLAGLDEQFF
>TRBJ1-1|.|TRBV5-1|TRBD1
TGCGCCAGCAGCGTACAGGGGCTGAACACTGAAGCTTTCTTT
CASSVQGLNTEAFF
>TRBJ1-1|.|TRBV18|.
TGTGCCAGCTCACCAACCTCCGGGGAAGCTTTCTTT
CASSPTSGEAFF